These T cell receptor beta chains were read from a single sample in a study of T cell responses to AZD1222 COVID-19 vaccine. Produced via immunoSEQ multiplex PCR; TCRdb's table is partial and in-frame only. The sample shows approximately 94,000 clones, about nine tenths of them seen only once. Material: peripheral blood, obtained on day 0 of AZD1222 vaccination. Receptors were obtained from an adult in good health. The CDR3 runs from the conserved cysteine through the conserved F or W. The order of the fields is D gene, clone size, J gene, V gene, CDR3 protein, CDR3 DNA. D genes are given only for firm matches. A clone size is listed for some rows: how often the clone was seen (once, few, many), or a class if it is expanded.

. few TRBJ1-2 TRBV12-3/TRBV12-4 CASSLINYGYTF TGTGCCAGCAGTTTGATCAACTATGGCTACACCTTC
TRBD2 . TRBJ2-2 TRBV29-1 CSVASGRVNGELFF TGCAGCGTGGCTAGCGGGAGGGTTAACGGGGAGCTGTTTTTT
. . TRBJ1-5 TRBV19 CASSMGRAEDQPQHF TGTGCCAGTAGCATGGGCAGGGCGGAGGATCAGCCCCAGCATTTT
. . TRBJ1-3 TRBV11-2 CASSSIRTGNTIYF TGTGCCAGCAGCTCAATTCGGACTGGAAACACCATATATTTT
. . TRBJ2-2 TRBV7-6 CASTLDQGNGELFF TGTGCCAGCACCTTAGACCAGGGTAACGGGGAGCTGTTTTTT
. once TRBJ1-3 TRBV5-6 CASSLGNSGNTIYF TGTGCCAGCAGCTTAGGGAACTCTGGAAACACCATATATTTT
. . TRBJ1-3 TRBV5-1 CASSGGDNGNTIYF TGCGCCAGCAGCGGCGGGGACAACGGAAACACCATATATTTT
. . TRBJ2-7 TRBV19 CASSIPGQSPYEQYF TGTGCCAGTAGTATCCCCGGACAGAGTCCCTACGAGCAGTACTTC
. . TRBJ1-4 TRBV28 CASSSRQAPNEKLFF TGTGCCAGCAGTTCTCGACAGGCCCCCAATGAAAAACTGTTTTTT
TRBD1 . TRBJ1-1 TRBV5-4 CASSSTGANTEAFF TGTGCCAGCAGCTCTACAGGGGCGAACACTGAAGCTTTCTTT
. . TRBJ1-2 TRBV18 CASSQTYGYTF TGTGCCAGCTCACAGACCTATGGCTACACCTTC
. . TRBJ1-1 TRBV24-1 CATRGPQNTEAFF TGTGCCACCAGGGGACCGCAGAACACTGAAGCTTTCTTT
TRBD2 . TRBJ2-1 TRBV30 CAWRLAGSSYNEQFF TGTGCCTGGAGATTAGCGGGTAGCTCCTACAATGAGCAGTTCTTC
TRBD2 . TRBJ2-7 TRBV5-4 CASSITSGSSYEQYF TGTGCCAGCAGCATAACTAGCGGGAGCTCCTACGAGCAGTACTTC
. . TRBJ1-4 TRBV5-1 CASSLGASNEKLFF TGCGCCAGCAGCTTAGGGGCGTCTAATGAAAAACTGTTTTTT
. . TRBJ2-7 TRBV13 CASSLEQGQDYEQYF TGTGCCAGCAGCTTAGAGCAGGGGCAGGACTACGAGCAGTACTTC
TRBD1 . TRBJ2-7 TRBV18 CASSPDRATFYEQYF TGTGCCAGCTCCCCCGACAGGGCGACATTCTACGAGCAGTACTTC
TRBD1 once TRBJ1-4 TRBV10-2 CASSSGTGDEKLFF TGCGCCAGCAGTTCCGGGACAGGGGATGAAAAACTGTTTTTT
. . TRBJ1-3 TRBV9 CASSGMGKATSGNTIYF TGTGCCAGCAGCGGAATGGGAAAGGCAACCTCTGGAAACACCATATATTTT
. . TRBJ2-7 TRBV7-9 CASSPEEWGGTFYEQYF TGTGCCAGCAGCCCCGAAGAGTGGGGAGGTACCTTCTACGAGCAGTACTTC
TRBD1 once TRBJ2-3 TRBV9 CASSVGTGAITDTQYF TGTGCCAGCAGCGTAGGAACAGGGGCGATCACAGATACGCAGTATTTT
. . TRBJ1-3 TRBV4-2 CASSQGSHRAGNTIYF TGTGCCAGCAGCCAAGGATCGCACAGGGCCGGAAACACCATATATTTT
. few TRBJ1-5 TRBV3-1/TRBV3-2 CASSQGGAIQPQHF TGTGCCAGCAGCCAAGGAGGGGCTATACAGCCCCAGCATTTT
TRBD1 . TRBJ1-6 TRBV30 CAWSGQDFNSPLHF TGTGCCTGGTCAGGACAGGACTTTAATTCACCCCTCCACTTT
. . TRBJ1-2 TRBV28 CASSLDTYYGYTF TGTGCCAGCAGCCTGGACACGTACTATGGCTACACCTTC
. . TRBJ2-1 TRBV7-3 CASSSPPGEQFF TGTGCCAGCAGCTCCCCCCCAGGTGAGCAGTTCTTC
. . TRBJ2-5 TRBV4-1 CASSPVVGSGRETQYF TGCGCCAGCAGCCCCGTGGTGGGCAGCGGGCGGGAGACCCAGTACTTC
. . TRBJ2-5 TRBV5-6 CASSIGQYQETQYF TGTGCCAGCAGCATCGGACAGTACCAAGAGACCCAGTACTTC
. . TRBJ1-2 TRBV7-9 CASSLGGGSYGYTF TGTGCCAGCAGCTTGGGGGGAGGTAGCTATGGCTACACCTTC
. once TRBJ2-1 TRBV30 CAWSVHTSGEQFF TGTGCCTGGAGTGTACATACTTCGGGTGAGCAGTTCTTC
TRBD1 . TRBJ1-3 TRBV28 CASSTTGDPIYF TGTGCCAGCAGTACCACAGGGGATCCCATATATTTT
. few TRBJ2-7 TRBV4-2 CASSQFSTGVDYEQYF TGTGCCAGCAGCCAATTCTCCACTGGGGTCGACTACGAGCAGTACTTC
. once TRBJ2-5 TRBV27 CASSLSIGSGGETQYF TGTGCCAGCAGTTTATCAATCGGGAGTGGAGGGGAGACCCAGTACTTC
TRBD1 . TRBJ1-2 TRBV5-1 CASSYTGDKGYTF TGCGCCAGCAGCTACACAGGGGATAAGGGCTACACCTTC
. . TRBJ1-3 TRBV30 CAWRDSGNTIYF TGTGCCTGGAGGGACTCTGGAAACACCATATATTTT
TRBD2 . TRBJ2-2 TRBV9 CASSARLAGANTGELFF TGTGCCAGCAGCGCAAGACTAGCGGGGGCCAACACCGGGGAGCTGTTTTTT
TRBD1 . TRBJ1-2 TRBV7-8 CASSFTRTGLNYGYTF TGTGCCAGCAGCTTCACCAGGACAGGGCTCAACTATGGCTACACCTTC
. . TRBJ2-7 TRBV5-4 CASSFTLGETEQYF TGTGCCAGCAGCTTTACCCTCGGTGAGACCGAGCAGTACTTC
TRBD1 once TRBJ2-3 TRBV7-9 CASSPDRAPTDTQYF TGTGCCAGCAGCCCCGACAGGGCCCCGACAGATACGCAGTATTTT
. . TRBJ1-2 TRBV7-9 CASSLRLGGGYTF TGTGCCAGCAGCTTAAGGCTTGGGGGCGGCTACACCTTC
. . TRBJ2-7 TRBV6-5 CASSYSYGVFNSEQYF TGTGCCAGCAGTTACTCATATGGGGTCTTTAACTCCGAGCAGTACTTC
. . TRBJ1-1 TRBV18 CASSEGGTEAFF TGTGCTAGCTCAGAGGGAGGCACTGAAGCTTTCTTT
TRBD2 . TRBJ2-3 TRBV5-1 CASRAGSTDTQYF TGCGCCAGCAGAGCGGGATCCACAGATACGCAGTATTTT
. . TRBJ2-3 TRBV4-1 CASSQEPQGSTQYF TGCGCCAGCAGCCAAGAACCCCAGGGGAGTACGCAGTATTTT
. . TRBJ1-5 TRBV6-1 CASSEALRGGNQPQHF TGTGCCAGCAGTGAAGCGCTTCGGGGGGGCAATCAGCCCCAGCATTTT
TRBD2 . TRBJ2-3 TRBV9 CASSASGGTDTQYF TGTGCCAGCAGCGCTAGCGGGGGCACAGATACGCAGTATTTT
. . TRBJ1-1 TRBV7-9 CASSLVDRNTEAFF TGTGCCAGCAGCTTAGTTGACAGAAACACTGAAGCTTTCTTT
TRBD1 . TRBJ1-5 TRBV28 CASSSPGQGDFGQPQHF TGTGCCAGCAGTTCCCCGGGACAGGGAGATTTTGGTCAGCCCCAGCATTTT
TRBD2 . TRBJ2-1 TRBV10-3 CATEAGFSSYNEQFF TGTGCCACAGAAGCGGGATTCAGCTCCTACAATGAGCAGTTCTTC
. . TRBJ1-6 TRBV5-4 CASSLGPITYNSPLHF TGTGCCAGCAGCCTTGGGCCCATAACCTATAATTCACCCCTCCACTTT